The clone carrying this T cell receptor (beta chain) was seen just once. Its antigen is currently unknown. The ends lost 4 bases at V and 4 bases at J; junction bases unmatched: 9. The CDR3 extends over 16 amino acids. Germline V gene sequence: CDR1 GTSNPN, CDR2 SVGIG (reference sequence). The entry originates in a study of graft-versus-host responses after intestinal transplantation. Method: immunoSEQ multiplex PCR; TCRdb's copy keeps in-frame clones and lacks some. The data contain tens of thousands of clones, 91% of them singletons. This TCR was sampled from a human donor who received an intestinal transplant. J is TRBJ2-1 and V is TRBV30, with TRBD2 matching 11 bases. Sequenced material: unstimulated CD8+ T cells sorted from spleen or lymph node cells, taken before intestinal transplant. CDR3 bases: TGTGCCTGGATCACCCGGACTAGCGGGCCGTACAATGAGCAGTTCTTC. Its translation is CAWITRTSGPYNEQFF.